Presented here are 17 T cell receptor beta chains from one specimen sequenced in a study of Ad26.COV2.S vaccination and SARS-CoV-2 variants. The table came from immunoSEQ multiplex PCR; TCRdb's copy has only in-frame clones and leaves some out. The sample consists of about 350,000 clones, more than 85% of them appearing once. Noted treatment: around 19 received Ad26.COV2.S at low or high dose, single or two shots; about five received placebo; per-sample allocation not given. Specimen acquisition occurred on day 63 following the initial vaccine or placebo injection. Source: peripheral blood, taken in a trial of Ad26.COV2.S vaccine versus placebo. These receptors were collected from a person aged 18-65 years who received the Ad26.COV2.S COVID-19 vaccine or a placebo.

The chain recombines TRBV13 with TRBJ1-1, with a possible D match to TRBD1 (5 bases). This CDR3 is 14 amino acids long. The V end was cut by 2 bases, the J end by 11 bases, with 18 bases between. The germline V gene has CDR1 PRHDT and CDR2 FYEKMQ (reference sequence). In DNA, the CDR3 is TGTGCCAGCAGCTTAAGGTTGGAGGGGTCAAGGGCTTTCTTT. As protein: CASSLRLEGSRAFF. The full variable domain, rest sourced from reference TRBV13 and TRBJ1-1, is AAGVIQSPRHLIKEKRETATLKCYPIPRHDTVYWYQQGPGQDPQFLISFYEKMQSDKGSIPDRFSAQQFSDYHSELNMSSLELGDSALYFCASSLRLEGSRAFFGQGTRLTVV.

The V gene is TRBV25-1, the J gene TRBJ1-6, with D possibly being TRBD1 (5 bases). The CDR3 runs 13 residues. The V and J ends lost 7 bases and 13 bases respectively, with 17 bases between them. Germline CDR1 MGHDK, CDR2 SYGVNS. In nucleotides, the CDR3 is TGTGCCAGCACCCCCTCCAGGGACGCCCCCCTCCACTTT. Encoded protein: CASTPSRDAPLHF.

The rearrangement joins TRBV5-4 to TRBJ2-1; 10 bases align to TRBD1. The CDR3 contains 14 residues. In germline, CDR1 is SGHNT, CDR2 YYREEE (reference sequence). Trimming at V came to 4 bases and at J to 5 bases, leaving 3 bases not matched to a gene. The CDR3: CASSRTGGNNEQFF. CDR3 DNA sequence: TGTGCCAGCAGCCGGACAGGGGGGAACAATGAGCAGTTCTTC.

About this clone itself: A read error may produce the germline difference seen at one junction end. This chain links TRBV6-5 with TRBJ1-4; no definite D call. Germline loops: CDR1 MNHEY, CDR2 SVGAGI. The CDR3 is 12 amino acids. The CDR3 nucleotides are TGTGCCAGTAGTTCCCGAAATGAAAAACTGTTTTTT. This gives the protein CASSSRNEKLFF.

This chain joins TRBV9 and TRBJ1-1; D may be TRBD1 (5 bases). CDR3 length: 15 amino acids. Trimming took 1 base from V and 1 from J, leaving 11 bases between them. The V gene's germline CDR1 is SGDLS and CDR2 YYNGEE. CDR3: CASSVSGQANTEAFF. In DNA, the CDR3 is TGTGCCAGCAGCGTAAGCGGACAAGCGAACACTGAAGCTTTCTTT.

The genes are TRBV12-1 and TRBJ2-2; no check of the table's D call, TRBD1, against the DNA was made. TRBV12-1 is labeled a pseudogene. The CDR3 is made up of 15 amino acids. The CDR3 is CASNNGTADTGELFF. In DNA, the CDR3 is TGTGCCAGCAACAACGGGACAGCGGACACCGGGGAGCTGTTTTTT.

The chain links TRBV19 to TRBJ2-1, with D uncertain. Between the trimmed V and J ends, which lost 8 bases and 1 base, there was a span of 3 bases. The CDR3 is made up of 11 amino acids. CDR1 and CDR2 from the germline V gene are LNHDA and SQIVND (reference sequence). Here the CDR3 reads CASGSYNEQFF. The CDR3 DNA is TGTGCCAGTGGGTCCTACAATGAGCAGTTCTTC.

This chain connects TRBV27 to TRBJ1-2; 9 bases line up with TRBD1. The CDR3 has 20 amino acids. The ends lost 0 bases at V and 4 bases at J; junction bases unmatched: 18. CDR1 and CDR2 from the germline V gene are MNHEY and SMNVEV (reference sequence). The DNA of the CDR3 is TGTGCCAGCAGTTTATCTGGGGTAAGAAACCGGGACAGGGAGAGCTATGGCTACACCTTC. Its translation is CASSLSGVRNRDRESYGYTF.

The chain is built from TRBV6-2 or TRBV6-3 and TRBJ1-1, with a tentative D call TRBD1 (5 bases). From germline, CDR1 is MNHEY and CDR2 SVGEGT. Between the trimmed V and J ends, which lost 2 bases and 6 bases, there was a span of 19 bases. The CDR3 is 16 residues long. CDR3 nucleotide sequence: TGTGCCAGCAGTTACGCGTTGGGAGAGGGGTGGGCTGAAGCTTTCTTT. Translating gives CASSYALGEGWAEAFF.

This sequence joins TRBV4-2 and TRBJ1-3; no definite D call. Germline V gene lookup returns CDR1 LGHNA and CDR2 YNFKEQ. The CDR3 length is 14 residues. The ends were cut back, 4 bases at V and 0 bases at J, with 7 bases in the middle. The CDR3: CASSLRTSGNTIYF. The CDR3 nucleotides read TGTGCCAGCAGCCTCAGGACCTCTGGAAACACCATATATTTT.

Here the CDR3 DNA reads TGTGCCAGCAGTTCACCCGCACGAGGCCAAGAGACCCAGTACTTC. This encodes CASSSPARGQETQYF. The V call is TRBV28, the J call TRBJ2-5; D is undetermined. Between the trimmed V and J ends, which lost 4 bases and 1 base, there was a span of 13 bases. The CDR3 runs to 15 residues. The V gene's germline CDR1 is MDHEN and CDR2 SYDVKM.

The table lists this clone with a count of one. V is TRBV24-1 and J is TRBJ2-5; D uncertain. The CDR3 loop spans 12 amino acids. Trimming cost V 8 bases and J 2 bases, with 8 bases left between them. Germline values: CDR1 KGHDR, CDR2 SFDVKD. The CDR3 protein is CATTPSQETQYF. The CDR3 coding sequence is TGTGCCACCACCCCCAGTCAAGAGACCCAGTACTTC.

The chain employs TRBV7-9 and TRBJ1-6; unclear D gene. This CDR3 region has 15 residues. Germline V gives CDR1 SEHNR, CDR2 FQNEAQ (reference sequence). V lost 3 bases and J lost 0, with 6 bases in between. CDR3 DNA: TGTGCCAGCAGCTTGGAGAGCTCCTATAATTCACCCCTCCACTTT. This codes for CASSLESSYNSPLHF.

The chain joins TRBV7-6 to TRBJ2-7; 11 bases align to TRBD1. The CDR3 loop spans 16 amino acids. Germline CDR1 reads SGHVS; CDR2 reads FNYEAQ. The trim removed 4 bases at V and 3 bases at J, leaving 8 bases unmatched. The CDR3: CASSSEPGQGVYEQYF. CDR3 DNA: TGTGCCAGCAGCTCAGAACCGGGACAGGGGGTCTACGAGCAGTACTTC.

The sample holds one count of this clone. The chain uses TRBV28 and TRBJ2-1; D is undetermined. The CDR3 is 15 amino acids. The V gene lost 3 bases and the J gene lost 0 bases, with 9 bases spanning the gap. CDR1 is MDHEN, CDR2 SYDVKM, per germline. The CDR3 sequence is CASSLTVSSYNEQFF. DNA for the CDR3: TGTGCCAGCAGTTTGACGGTGAGCTCCTACAATGAGCAGTTCTTC.

The J gene is TRBJ1-1, the V gene TRBV4-1; D is undetermined. CDR1 and CDR2 (germline): MGHRA, YSYEKL. Deletions cut 1 base from V and 1 base from J, with 7 bases between. The CDR3 is 14 amino acids. CDR3 sequence: CASSQGGENTEAFF. As DNA, the CDR3 is TGCGCCAGCAGCCAAGGGGGAGAGAACACTGAAGCTTTCTTT.

The chain has TRBV28 and TRBJ2-5; D not certain. Germline CDR1 MDHEN, CDR2 SYDVKM. V lost 5 bases and J lost 5, with 9 bases in between. This CDR3 has 12 residues. This CDR3 reads CASSPHSETQYF. CDR3 nucleotides: TGTGCCAGCAGTCCCCACTCCGAGACCCAGTACTTC. Based on the CDR3 plus reference TRBV28 and TRBJ2-5, the full variable domain is DVKVTQSSRYLVKRTGEKVFLECVQDMDHENMFWYRQDPGLGLRLIYFSYDVKMKEKGDIPEGYSVSREKKERFSLILESASTNQTSMYLCASSPHSETQYFGPGTRLLVL.